This T cell receptor beta chain was recorded in a study of cytomegalovirus exposure and HLA in healthy donors listed by TCRdb under 2017. The study in broad terms: An earlier analysis of 550 to 700 of the donors reported roughly 300 Gb of sequence data and some 100 million unique TCR beta sequences from approximately 180 million T cells. Using immunosequencing, the study profiled T cell repertoires from about 610 subjects and related those repertoires to cytomegalovirus serostatus. Roughly 5 DR-DQ haplotypes were handled as single units for association and clustering because linkage in the cohort was strong. A later analysis re-analyzed previously published TCR beta repertoires from 500 to 700 donors and added high-resolution HLA genotyping to study TCR occurrence patterns. The aim of the study was to test whether cataloging public T cell receptors could identify signatures of past pathogen exposure. The number of donors typed differed by locus, with about 629-640 for A, B, C, DRB1 and DQB1, 522 for DQA1, about 610 for DPA1, and under 490 for DPB1. An early release that covered about 600 HLA-typed donors contained 250 to 350 gigabases of sequencing data and around 85 million unique TCR sequences. Alongside the repertoire data, information on donor age, sex, ethnicity and CMV serostatus was compiled. Of the 300 to 450 genotyped donors, approximately 80% were placed in the genetic ancestry cluster associated with self-reported Caucasian donors. Every repertoire in the discovery cohort had been generated on one and the same sequencing platform. Rather than using new phenotypic data, the later analysis identified candidate immune exposures from TCR beta sequences and from how often those sequences occurred across donors. Class I and class II HLA loci were covered by the typing at four-digit resolution. Across under 500 genotyped donors of the cohort, an average of about 240,000 unique TCR beta nucleotide sequences per donor were sequenced, and about a sixth of those sequences were non-productive. A later genetic analysis took genome-wide SNP genotypes for 398 of the 666 donors and used that subset as a discovery cohort. An earlier analysis of several hundred of the donors used high-throughput TCR beta sequencing to judge whether each TCR beta V gene segment behaved as functional or pseudogenic. Along with the approximately 700-subject first cohort, a separate validation cohort of approximately 110 different subjects was used. High-throughput TCR immunosequencing, statistical association of individual TCRs with disease status, and machine learning were combined to predict cytomegalovirus infection status.

Libraries came from the immunoSEQ multiplex PCR assay. For the multiplex PCR, a mixture combining 60 forward primers for TCR Vbeta segments and 13 reverse primers for TCR Jbeta segments was used. The CDR3 region of rearranged TCR beta genes was amplified from genomic DNA with a multiplex PCR assay. On the Illumina HiSeq System, the amplified TCR beta libraries were sequenced as 87-base-pair reads. Per the original workflow: A later analysis counted around 72 million unique TCR beta chains across the 600 to 850 repertoires, and around 12 million of these chains were shared by at least two donors. Raw reads were error-corrected and collapsed into unique sequences with a nearest-neighbor algorithm that merged closely related sequences to remove PCR and sequencing errors. Alignment of CDR3 sequences to IMGT reference sequences was used to assign V, D and J gene segments. For a sequence to be retained, a match of at least six nucleotides to both a V gene segment and a J gene segment was required. Rearrangements were called productive when the CDR3 lacked stop codons and stayed in frame with V and J; all others were non-productive. Following IMGT convention, CDR3 was defined as the stretch from the second conserved V-encoded cysteine to the conserved J-encoded phenylalanine. The earlier analysis of about 590 of the donors excluded sequences that lacked an unambiguous match to a single V gene segment. An earlier analysis of 587 of the donors classified V segments as functional when productive rearrangements were above 56.7% and as segregating when the standard deviation between donors was above 5%. A statistical classification framework was built to diagnose cytomegalovirus status from the catalog of TCR beta chain sequences. V and J gene assignment, in a later analysis, came from comparing TCR nucleotide sequences with IMGT/GENE-DB human TR gene sequences. In a later analysis, CDR3 sequences and most-parsimonious VDJ recombination scenarios were assigned using the TCRdist pipeline. In a later analysis, each TCR beta chain was defined by its CDR3 amino acid sequence together with its V-gene family, and reads without a unique V-gene family were excluded. As a way to deal with suspected cross-contamination and a sequencing artifact, a later analysis dropped nearly 600 nucleotide sequences that were highly shared and had low generation probability. For each public chain, a later analysis derived a clonal expansion index from normalized ranks of inferred template counts within each repertoire. In a later analysis, generation probabilities were computed with a VDJ recombination model fitted to out-of-frame rearrangements, and the resulting probabilities were checked against IGoR. A later analysis scored TCR-TCR, TCR-HLA and TCR-CMV co-occurrence with hypergeometric tests, applying a repertoire-size bias correction to TCR pairs. A later analysis estimated false discovery rates by permuting HLA or CMV assignments 20 times. In a later analysis, co-occurring TCRs were grouped using DBSCAN, with TCRdist sequence similarity added in when clustering inside HLA-allele-positive subsets. Co-occurrence clustering excluded repertoires with fewer than 30,000 or more than 120,000 public chains, plus five with anomalous nucleotide sharing. In its TCRdb copy, this immuneACCESS table keeps in-frame sequences only and misses some clones. Where compared with another copy, unresolved V genes explain less than half of these, and the others have no known cause. The V and J calls and clone size are taken from that table; D and trimming were inferred from the DNA. This sample holds roughly 100,000 clones; over 60% were observed only once. Approximately 8% of the sample rests with the top ten.

Study-wide conclusions, independent of this receptor: In a later genetic analysis, a missense DCLRE1C variant was associated with V-gene and J-gene trimming of TCR beta chains, and the association was replicated in an independent cohort. In the study, 150 to 200 TCR beta chains were listed as associated with cytomegalovirus. Some IMGT-functional V segments, including TRBV6-2 and TRBV6-3, could not be told apart with the 87-base-pair reads, so those segments were excluded. The classifier was reported to diagnose cytomegalovirus status with high specificity and sensitivity in both the original cohort and the validation cohort. Across donors, most TCR sequences were observed very rarely, whereas some public TCRs were present in many individuals. Three of the identified cytomegalovirus-associated TCR beta chains were confirmed in vitro to be specific for cytomegalovirus antigens. According to a later analysis, TCR association rates differed among HLA loci, with DRB1 alleles showing the most associated TCRs and HLA-C alleles showing the fewest. In a later analysis, HLA-associated TCR beta chains showed more clonal expansion and lower generation probabilities than non-associated chains that were equally common. Assigning TCR associations to individual alleles was difficult when HLA alleles, especially DR and DQ, strongly co-occurred. Because some donors lacked HLA typing at each locus, the association tests relied only on the typed subset. In a later genetic analysis, fewer N-insertions in productive TCRs were reported among donors in an Asian-associated ancestry cluster than the roughly 710-donor mean. A further reported finding was that TCR beta sequences accurately predicted the HLA-A and HLA-B alleles for most subjects in the first cohort. The sequencing pipeline was judged likely to have produced a cluster of highly shared sequence variants as a technical artifact. The only immune exposure information available for the cohort was CMV serostatus. In an earlier analysis of some 540 of the donors, most TCR beta V segments appeared in productive rearrangements about 90% or about 30% of the time, broadly matching IMGT annotations. In this cohort, only TCR beta chains were sequenced, and detectable features were limited by the absence of alpha or paired-chain data. A later analysis associated about 18,000 TCR beta sequences with specific HLA alleles at a false discovery rate of 0.05. Correlated functional status among segregating V segments might reflect linkage disequilibrium, but an unknown experimental factor could not be ruled out. In a later analysis, most CMV-associated TCR beta chains were found to appear HLA-restricted, with HLA associations seemingly driven largely by CMV exposure. The authors suggested that the approach could potentially be generalized to other disease states and immunological phenotypes. About 17 rarely observed V segments, including chromosome 9 orphons, were excluded from the earlier analysis of approximately 500 of the donors because counts were too low. The presence/absence analyses assumed that sequencing depth was roughly uniform across donors, and that assumption may not be true. In a later analysis, several top co-occurrence clusters were reported to appear linked to parvovirus B19, influenza, CMV and Epstein-Barr virus.

In total, more than 500 healthy bone marrow donors made up the cohort. All cohort members were sampled while nominally healthy, although unrecorded immune exposures were likely present. The donor tested CMV seropositive, placing the donor among the roughly 270 seropositive members of the cohort. A peripheral blood sample was collected from each donor, and TCR beta sequencing was performed on peripheral blood mononuclear cells. Genomic DNA extraction from the blood cell samples was performed with the Qiagen DNeasy Blood Extraction Kit. Comment on this clone: The antigen this receptor binds is unknown. No clone much larger than this one lies a single base away; base qualities are absent.

V is pared back by 2 bases and J by 3 bases, with 11 bases lying between the germline termini. The germline V gene yields SNHLY for CDR1 and FYNNEI for CDR2. The CDR3 contains 15 residues, cysteine and phenylalanine counted. CDR3 DNA is the only sequence kept; it has 45 bases, read in frame from the first base. The material sequenced was PBMCs. The clonotype comes from a man aged 35-49 years in good health and CMV-seropositive. The rearranged segments are TRBV2 and TRBJ1-5; TRBD1 is perhaps the D gene, given 6 matching bases. For the CDR3, the sequence is CASSETGQANQPQHF. The bases read TGTGCCAGCAGTGAAACAGGGCAGGCCAATCAGCCCCAGCATTTT.